These 19 T cell receptor beta chains were sequenced from one sample in a study of vaccination effects on CD4 cells after COVID-19. These receptors have no identified antigens. The assay was immunoSEQ multiplex PCR, and TCRdb's table has in-frame clones only and misses some. The table shows 47,000 or so clones, with roughly 70% occurring only once. Investigators separated out CD4+ T cells once approximately 11 days of culture had passed. BNT162b2 vaccine or mRNA-1273 vaccine was given to participants in two doses. The specimen was CD4+ T cells from PBMCs cultured without peptide, collected after COVID-19 vaccination. Receptors were obtained from a human donor who received a COVID-19 vaccine.

The chain combines TRBV19 with TRBJ2-7, with TRBD2 as a possible D gene (7 bases). The CDR3 is 15 amino acids. The V end was cut by 4 bases, the J end by 0 bases, with 13 bases between. The V gene's germline CDR1 is LNHDA and CDR2 SQIVND (reference sequence). The CDR3 protein is CASSTKGEGSYEQYF. CDR3 bases: TGTGCCAGTAGTACTAAGGGGGAGGGCTCCTACGAGCAGTACTTC.

This rearrangement joins TRBV6-5 to TRBJ2-1, with 9 positions matching TRBD1. Per the germline V gene, CDR1 is MNHEY and CDR2 is SVGAGI. This CDR3 comprises 15 residues. The J segment lost 6 bases and the V segment lost 6 bases, leaving 9 bases of the junction unmatched. This chain's CDR3 is CASRSGQGRSNEQFF. Written as DNA, the CDR3 is TGTGCCAGCAGGTCGGGACAGGGAAGAAGCAATGAGCAGTTCTTC.

The rearrangement joins TRBV5-1 to TRBJ2-5; 7 nucleotides match TRBD1. Losses at the gene ends were 4 bases for V and 3 bases for J; bases not matched to a gene: 9. Looked up from germline, CDR1 is SGHRS and CDR2 is YFSETQ. This CDR3 has 15 residues. CDR3 residues: CASSQAGTEEETQYF. CDR3 nucleotide sequence: TGCGCCAGCAGCCAAGCCGGGACAGAAGAAGAGACCCAGTACTTC.

The chain joins TRBV27 to TRBJ2-3; 14 nucleotides line up with TRBD2. Germline V gene data show CDR1 as MNHEY and CDR2 as SMNVEV (reference sequence). With 4 bases clipped from V and 0 bases from J, the junction kept 6 bases outside the gene matches. The CDR3 loop spans 18 amino acids. As DNA, the CDR3 is TGTGCCAGCAGTTCCCGGACTAGCGGGAGGAAGAGCACAGATACGCAGTATTTT. Translation: CASSSRTSGRKSTDTQYF.

The V call is TRBV19, the J call TRBJ2-5; 7 bases align to TRBD1. The J segment lost 0 bases and the V segment lost 4 bases, leaving 11 bases of the junction unmatched. The CDR3 has 17 residues. Germline V CDR1 and CDR2: LNHDA, SQIVND (reference sequence). The CDR3 is CASSNPGTAGYQETQYF. The CDR3 DNA sequence: TGTGCCAGTAGTAACCCCGGGACAGCTGGGTACCAAGAGACCCAGTACTTC.

This chain joins TRBV15 and TRBJ1-2; 9 bases match TRBD1. V lost 3 bases, J lost 10 bases, and 15 bases stayed unmatched. CDR1 is LNHNV and CDR2 is YYDKDF in the germline V gene (reference sequence). CDR3 length equals 16 residues. DNA of the CDR3: TGTGCCACCAGCAGGGGCCAAGGACAGGGGTTCTCTGACTACACCTTC. It encodes CATSRGQGQGFSDYTF.

This clone turned up a few times. The chain couples TRBV3-1 (or the pseudogene TRBV3-2) to TRBJ2-7, with D hard to call. The V end was cut by 3 bases, the J end by 10 bases, with 10 bases between. Germline loops: CDR1 LGHDT, CDR2 YNNKEL (reference sequence). CDR3 length equals 11 residues. CDR3 in DNA: TGTGCCAGCAGCCATTTGCGAGTTCAGTACTTC. It codes for CASSHLRVQYF.

V is TRBV15 and J is TRBJ1-6, with 7 bases identical to TRBD1. The germline gives CDR1 LNHNV, CDR2 YYDKDF (reference sequence). V dropped 2 bases and J dropped 6; count of bases not matched to a gene: 10. CDR3 length: 17 residues. The CDR3 bases are TGTGCCACCAGCAGACTTTTTCAGGGGGATTCTAATTCACCCCTCCACTTT. Its translation: CATSRLFQGDSNSPLHF.

CDR3 sequence (DNA): TGTGCCAGCAGCCTGACTAGCGGGAGGGCCGCCGAGCAGTACTTC. Translated: CASSLTSGRAAEQYF. The rearrangement joins TRBV7-6 to TRBJ2-7; 14 bases align to TRBD2. CDR1 is SGHVS, CDR2 FNYEAQ, per germline. After removal of 5 bases from V and 6 bases from J, the junction contained 6 bases not matched to a gene. The CDR3 length is 15 residues.

This chain uses TRBV18 with TRBJ1-3; weak D call: TRBD1 (6 bases). Germline values: CDR1 KGHSH, CDR2 LQKENI. This CDR3 spans 17 amino acids. V was cut by 5 bases and J by 0 bases, with 17 bases left in between. The CDR3 here is CASSSLQGYGSGNTIYF. CDR3 coding DNA: TGTGCCAGCTCATCACTACAGGGTTACGGCTCTGGAAACACCATATATTTT.

This clone was found once. J is TRBJ2-2 and V is TRBV11-2; the D is unclear. V lost 2 bases, J lost 1 base, and 8 bases lay in between. Looked up from germline, CDR1 is SGHAT and CDR2 is FQNNGV. The CDR3 has 15 amino acids. CDR3 sequence reads: CASSLNGLNTGELFF. CDR3 in DNA: TGTGCCAGCAGCTTAAACGGGTTGAACACCGGGGAGCTGTTTTTT. The full variable domain, with the rest looked up from reference TRBV11-2 and TRBJ2-2, is EAGVAQSPRYKIIEKRQSVAFWCNPISGHATLYWYQQILGQGPKLLIQFQNNGVVDDSQLPKDRFSAERLKGVDSTLKIQPAKLEDSAVYLCASSLNGLNTGELFFGEGSRLTVL.

The rearrangement uses TRBV7-9 and TRBJ1-2; 8 nucleotides line up with TRBD1. Trimming cost V 1 base and J 8 bases; bases outside gene matches: 9. Germline lookup yields CDR1 SEHNR and CDR2 FQNEAQ (reference sequence). The CDR3 length is 15 residues. DNA for the CDR3: TGTGCCAGCAGCTTAGATGGACAGGGCTACGGCGGCTACACCTTC. The encoded protein is CASSLDGQGYGGYTF.

This chain links TRBV27 with TRBJ1-5, with D possibly TRBD1 on 6 matching bases. The germline gives CDR1 MNHEY, CDR2 SMNVEV (reference sequence). V was trimmed by 6 bases and J by 0 bases, leaving 12 bases between them. CDR3 length: 15 residues. The chain's CDR3 is CASRTGHSSNQPQHF. The CDR3 nucleotides read TGTGCCAGCAGAACAGGGCATTCTAGCAATCAGCCCCAGCATTTT.

This sequence joins TRBV7-7 and TRBJ2-2; 13 bases fit TRBD2. CDR1 is SSHAT and CDR2 is FNYEAQ in the germline V gene (reference sequence). The V gene end was trimmed by 5 bases and the J gene end by 2 bases; junction bases not matched to a gene: 5. The CDR3 covers 17 residues. CDR3 coding DNA: TGTGCCAGCAGCCCCTGGACTAGCGGGGGTAACACCGGGGAGCTGTTTTTT. Translating gives CASSPWTSGGNTGELFF.

Details on this clone: Compared with germline, one end of the junction differs, possibly owing to a read error. This rearrangement joins TRBV19 to TRBJ2-5; D gene uncertain. CDR1 LNHDA and CDR2 SQIVND come from the germline V gene (reference sequence). The length of the CDR3 is 12 residues. The CDR3 reads CASSIDGETQYF. For the CDR3, the DNA is TGTGCCAGTAGCATAGACGGAGAGACCCAGTACTTC.

The chain couples TRBV11-2 to TRBJ2-1, with 7 bases lining up with TRBD2. CDR1 and CDR2 (germline): SGHAT, FQNNGV. CDR3 length: 19 residues. J gave up 5 bases and V 0 bases, and 16 bases lay outside the gene matches. In nucleotides, the CDR3 is TGTGCCAGCAGCTTAGATTATTTCCCCGACGGGACTATAAACAATGAGCAGTTCTTC. Residues: CASSLDYFPDGTINNEQFF.

The rearrangement links TRBV5-6 to TRBJ2-7, with a tentative D call TRBD2 (6 bases). The CDR3 runs 15 residues. Germline V gene lookup returns CDR1 SGHDT and CDR2 YYEEEE. The V end lost 4 bases, the J end lost 3 bases, and 17 bases lay between the germline ends. Written as DNA, the CDR3 is TGTGCCAGCAGCCCGAGGCCTTCCGGGAGCTACGAGCAGTACTTC. The encoded protein is CASSPRPSGSYEQYF.

The chain links TRBV5-4 to TRBJ2-1; no clear D. The CDR3 runs 11 residues. The V gene lost 7 bases and the J gene lost 10 bases, with 12 bases spanning the gap. Looked up from germline, CDR1 is SGHNT and CDR2 is YYREEE (reference sequence). The CDR3 nucleotides are TGTGCCAGCTTTCGGTCAGGAGAGCAGTTCTTC. Encoded protein: CASFRSGEQFF.

The V call is TRBV24-1, the J call TRBJ1-5; D gene ambiguous. This CDR3 has 16 residues. The V gene's germline CDR1 is KGHDR and CDR2 SFDVKD. The V and J ends lost 2 bases and 3 bases respectively, with 13 bases between them. In DNA, the CDR3 is TGTGCCACCAGTGATTCTTGGGGAAACCACAATCAGCCCCAGCATTTT. Translating it yields CATSDSWGNHNQPQHF.